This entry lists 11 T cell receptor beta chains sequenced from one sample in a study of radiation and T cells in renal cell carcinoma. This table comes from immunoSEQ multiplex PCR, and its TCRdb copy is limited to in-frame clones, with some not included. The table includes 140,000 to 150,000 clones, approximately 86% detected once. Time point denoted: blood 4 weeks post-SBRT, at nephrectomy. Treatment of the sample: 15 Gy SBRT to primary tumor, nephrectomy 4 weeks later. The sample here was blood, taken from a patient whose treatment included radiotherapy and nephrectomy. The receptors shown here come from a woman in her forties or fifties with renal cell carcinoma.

The CDR3 bases are TGTGCCAGCTCACCGGGTGGGGGGGGCATCGAGCAGTACTTC. It yields the protein CASSPGGGGIEQYF. The chain couples TRBV18 to TRBJ2-7, with a weak D call TRBD2 (7 bases). CDR1 and CDR2 from the germline V gene are KGHSH and LQKENI. The V end was cut by 3 bases, the J end by 6 bases, with 15 bases between. This CDR3 region has 14 residues.

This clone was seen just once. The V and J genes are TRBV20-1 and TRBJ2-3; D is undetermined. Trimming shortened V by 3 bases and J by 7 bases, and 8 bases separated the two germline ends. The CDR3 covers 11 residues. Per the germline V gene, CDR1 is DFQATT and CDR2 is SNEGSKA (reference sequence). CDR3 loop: CSASLRNTQYF. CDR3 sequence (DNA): TGCAGTGCTAGTCTCCGGAATACGCAGTATTTT.

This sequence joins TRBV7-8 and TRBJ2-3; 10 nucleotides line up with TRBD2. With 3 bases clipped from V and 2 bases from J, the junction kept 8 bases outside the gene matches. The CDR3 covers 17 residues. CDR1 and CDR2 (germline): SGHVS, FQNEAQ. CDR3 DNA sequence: TGTGCCAGCAGCTTGGGGGTCCTAGCGGGGGACACAGATACGCAGTATTTT. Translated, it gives CASSLGVLAGDTDTQYF.

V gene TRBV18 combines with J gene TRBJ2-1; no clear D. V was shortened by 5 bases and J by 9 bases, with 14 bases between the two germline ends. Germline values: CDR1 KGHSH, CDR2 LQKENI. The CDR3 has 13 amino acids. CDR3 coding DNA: TGTGCCAGCTCAACCGGGCCCAACATTGAGCAGTTCTTC. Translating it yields CASSTGPNIEQFF. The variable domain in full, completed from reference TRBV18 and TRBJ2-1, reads NAGVMQNPRHLVRRRGQEARLRCSPMKGHSHVYWYRQLPEEGLKFMVYLQKENIIDESGMPKERFSAEFPKEGPSILRIQQVVRGDSAAYFCASSTGPNIEQFFGPGTRLTVL.

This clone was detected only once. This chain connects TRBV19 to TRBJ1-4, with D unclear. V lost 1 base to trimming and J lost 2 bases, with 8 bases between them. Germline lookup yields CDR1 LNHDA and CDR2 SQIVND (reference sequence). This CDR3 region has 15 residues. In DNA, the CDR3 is TGTGCCAGTAGTATAGCCCGGCAGACTAATGAAAAACTGTTTTTT. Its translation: CASSIARQTNEKLFF.

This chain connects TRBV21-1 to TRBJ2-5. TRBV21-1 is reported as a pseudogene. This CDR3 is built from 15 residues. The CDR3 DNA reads TGTGCCAGCAGCAAAATTGATAAGGTTGAAGAGACCCAGTACTTC. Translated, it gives CASSKIDKVEETQYF.

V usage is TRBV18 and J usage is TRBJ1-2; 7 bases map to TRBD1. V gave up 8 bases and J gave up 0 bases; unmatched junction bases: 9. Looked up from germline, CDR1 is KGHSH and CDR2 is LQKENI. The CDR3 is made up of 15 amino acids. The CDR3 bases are TGTGCCAGCCAGAAGGGGGCAGCTCCTAACTATGGCTACACCTTC. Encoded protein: CASQKGAAPNYGYTF.

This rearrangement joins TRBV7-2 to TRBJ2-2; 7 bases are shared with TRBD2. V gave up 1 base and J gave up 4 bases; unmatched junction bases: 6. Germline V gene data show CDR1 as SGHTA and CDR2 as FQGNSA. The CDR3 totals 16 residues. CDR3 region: CASSLVGGILTGELFF. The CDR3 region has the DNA TGTGCCAGCAGCTTAGTGGGAGGGATCCTCACCGGGGAGCTGTTTTTT.

CDR3 sequence reads: CSGRDRNTGELFF. CDR3 in DNA: TGCAGTGGCCGGGACAGGAACACCGGGGAGCTGTTTTTT. This rearrangement joins TRBV29-1 to TRBJ2-2; 7 bases line up with TRBD1. The CDR3 is 13 amino acids. Germline V gene sequence: CDR1 SQVTM, CDR2 ANQGSEA.

CDR3: CASSDSLHQPQHF. CDR3 nucleotide sequence: TGTGCCAGCAGCGACAGCCTTCATCAGCCCCAGCATTTT. The chain joins TRBV7-9 to TRBJ1-5; D is possibly TRBD1 (5 bases). In germline, CDR1 is SEHNR, CDR2 FQNEAQ (reference sequence). The CDR3 extends over 13 amino acids. Trimming left V 5 bases short and J 5 bases short, with 10 bases between.

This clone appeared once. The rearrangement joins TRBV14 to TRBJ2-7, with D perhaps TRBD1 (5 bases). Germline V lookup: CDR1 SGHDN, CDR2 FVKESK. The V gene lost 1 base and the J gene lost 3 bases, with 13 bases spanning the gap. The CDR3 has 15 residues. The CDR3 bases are TGTGCCAGCAGCCAAGGGGCGGACACGCACTACGAGCAGTACTTC. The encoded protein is CASSQGADTHYEQYF.